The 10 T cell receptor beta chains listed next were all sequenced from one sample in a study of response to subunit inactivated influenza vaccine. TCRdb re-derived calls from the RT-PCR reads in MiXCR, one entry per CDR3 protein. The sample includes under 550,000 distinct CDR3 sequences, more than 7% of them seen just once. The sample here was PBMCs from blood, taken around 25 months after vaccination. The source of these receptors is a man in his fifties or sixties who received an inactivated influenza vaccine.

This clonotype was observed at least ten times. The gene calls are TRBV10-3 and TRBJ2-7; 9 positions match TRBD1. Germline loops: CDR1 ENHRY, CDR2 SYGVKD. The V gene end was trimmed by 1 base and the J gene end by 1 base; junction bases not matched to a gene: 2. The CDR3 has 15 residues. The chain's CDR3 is CAISEYGQGSYEQYF. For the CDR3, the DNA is TGTGCCATCAGTGAGTACGGACAGGGGTCCTACGAGCAGTACTTC.

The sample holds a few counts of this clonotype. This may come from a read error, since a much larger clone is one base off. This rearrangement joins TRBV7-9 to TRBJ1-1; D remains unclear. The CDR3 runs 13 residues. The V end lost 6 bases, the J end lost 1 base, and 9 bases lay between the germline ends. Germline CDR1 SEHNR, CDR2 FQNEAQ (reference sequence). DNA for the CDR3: TGTGCCAGCAGATTAAAGGGGAACACTGAAGCTTTCTTT. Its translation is CASRLKGNTEAFF.

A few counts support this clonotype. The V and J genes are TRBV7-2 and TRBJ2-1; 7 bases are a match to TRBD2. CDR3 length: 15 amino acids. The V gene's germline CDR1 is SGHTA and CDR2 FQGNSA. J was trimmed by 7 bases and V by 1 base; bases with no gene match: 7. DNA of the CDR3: TGTGCCAGCAGCTTAGGGGCGGGAGACTTTAATGAGCAGTTCTTC. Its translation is CASSLGAGDFNEQFF.

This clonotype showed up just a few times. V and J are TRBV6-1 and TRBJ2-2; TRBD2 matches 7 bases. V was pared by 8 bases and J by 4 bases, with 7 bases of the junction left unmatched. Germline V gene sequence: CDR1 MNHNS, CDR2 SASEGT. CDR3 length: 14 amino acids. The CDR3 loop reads CASLGGTGTGELFF. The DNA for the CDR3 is TGTGCCAGCCTGGGGGGGACCGGCACCGGGGAGCTGTTTTTT.

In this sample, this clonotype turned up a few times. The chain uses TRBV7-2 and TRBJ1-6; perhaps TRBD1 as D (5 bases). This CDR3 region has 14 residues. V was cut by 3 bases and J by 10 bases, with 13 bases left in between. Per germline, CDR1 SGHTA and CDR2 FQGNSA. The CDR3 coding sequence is TGTGCCAGCAGCTTTCAGGGTGTTGTCTCACCCCTCCACTTT. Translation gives CASSFQGVVSPLHF.

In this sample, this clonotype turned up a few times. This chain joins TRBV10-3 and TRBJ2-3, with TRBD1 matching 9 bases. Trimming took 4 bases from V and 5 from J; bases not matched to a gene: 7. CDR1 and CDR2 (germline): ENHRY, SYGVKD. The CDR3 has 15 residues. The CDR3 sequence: CAISGPGQGQDTQYF. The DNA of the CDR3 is TGTGCCATCAGTGGCCCTGGACAGGGGCAAGATACGCAGTATTTT.

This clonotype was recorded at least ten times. CDR3 amino acids: CASSFVSGRGYEQYF. The CDR3 DNA sequence: TGTGCCAGCAGTTTCGTTAGCGGGAGGGGCTACGAGCAGTACTTC. The chain combines TRBV27 with TRBJ2-7, with 11 bases identical to TRBD2. J gave up 3 bases and V 3 bases, and 4 bases lay outside the gene matches. This CDR3 region has 15 residues. Germline V gene lookup returns CDR1 MNHEY and CDR2 SMNVEV (reference sequence).

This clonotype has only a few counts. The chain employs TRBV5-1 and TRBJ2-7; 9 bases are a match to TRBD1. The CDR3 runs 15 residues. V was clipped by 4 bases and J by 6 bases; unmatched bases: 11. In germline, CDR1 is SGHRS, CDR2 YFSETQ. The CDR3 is CASSRSDRGSGEQYF. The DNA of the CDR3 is TGCGCCAGCAGCCGATCTGACAGGGGGTCAGGCGAGCAGTACTTC. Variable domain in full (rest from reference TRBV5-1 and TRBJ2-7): KAGVTQTPRYLIKTRGQQVTLSCSPISGHRSVSWYQQTPGQGLQFLFEYFSETQRNKGNFPGRFSGRQFSNSRSEMNVSTLELGDSALYLCASSRSDRGSGEQYFGPGTRLTVT.

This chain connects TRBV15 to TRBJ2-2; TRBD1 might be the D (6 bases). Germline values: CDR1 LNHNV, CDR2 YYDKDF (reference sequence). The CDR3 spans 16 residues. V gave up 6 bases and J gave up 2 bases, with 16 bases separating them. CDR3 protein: CATSSIGRGNTGELFF. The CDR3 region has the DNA TGTGCCACCAGTAGCATAGGCAGGGGCAACACCGGGGAGCTGTTTTTT.

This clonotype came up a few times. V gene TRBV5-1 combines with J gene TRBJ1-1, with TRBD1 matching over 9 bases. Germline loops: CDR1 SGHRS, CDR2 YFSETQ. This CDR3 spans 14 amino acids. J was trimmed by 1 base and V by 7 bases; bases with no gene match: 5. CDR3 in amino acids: CASQTGGANTEAFF. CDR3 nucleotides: TGCGCCAGCCAAACAGGGGGCGCGAACACTGAAGCTTTCTTT.